This passage covers 32 T cell receptor beta chains from one sample sequenced in a study of blood T cell repertoires in COVID-19. Assay used: immunoSEQ multiplex PCR; TCRdb lists only in-frame clones, some missing. The repertoire consists of over 200,000 clones, with around 90% occurring once and the leading ten covering 10% to 11%. Sample: PBMCs or T cells enriched from blood (not recorded which). The receptors come from a man aged 30 to 39 who had recovered from COVID-19.

CDR3 amino acids: CASSRGEGNYGYTF. The CDR3 DNA is TGTGCCAGCAGCCGCGGGGAGGGGAACTATGGCTACACCTTC. The genes are TRBV27 and TRBJ1-2, with a possible D match to TRBD1 (5 bases). V was trimmed by 6 bases and J by 2 bases, leaving 13 bases between them. Germline CDR1 and CDR2: MNHEY and SMNVEV (reference sequence). This CDR3 is 14 amino acids long.

This chain uses TRBV28 with TRBJ1-1, with unresolved D. V was shortened by 2 bases and J by 1 base, with 11 bases between the two germline ends. There are 15 residues in the CDR3. Germline V CDR1 and CDR2: MDHEN, SYDVKM. As DNA, the CDR3 is TGTGCCAGCAGTTTACCTCGGGTGAGGAACACTGAAGCTTTCTTT. Translated, it gives CASSLPRVRNTEAFF.

The V and J genes are TRBV6-5 and TRBJ1-2; 8 positions match TRBD1. This CDR3 region has 15 residues. The trim removed 5 bases at V and 4 bases at J, leaving 9 bases unmatched. Per germline, CDR1 MNHEY and CDR2 SVGAGI. The CDR3 nucleotides read TGTGCCAGCAGTAGCGCAGGGGGCGGACCCTATGGCTACACCTTC. Its translation: CASSSAGGGPYGYTF.

The chain has TRBV10-2 and TRBJ1-3, with D unclear. The CDR3 consists of 13 residues. Germline CDR1 reads WSHSY; CDR2 reads SAAADI. V was pared by 4 bases and J by 1 base, with 5 bases between. CDR3 sequence (DNA): TGCGCCAGCAGTGCGGGGTCTGGAAACACCATATATTTT. Its translation is CASSAGSGNTIYF.

This clone was found a few times. The chain is built from TRBV7-8 and TRBJ1-3; D is undetermined. Germline CDR1 reads SGHVS; CDR2 reads FQNEAQ. The V gene lost 1 base and the J gene lost 0 bases, with 10 bases spanning the gap. The CDR3 is made up of 16 amino acids. CDR3 loop: CASSLVPSLSGNTIYF. CDR3 coding DNA: TGTGCCAGCAGCTTAGTACCGAGTCTCTCTGGAAACACCATATATTTT. The full variable domain, with the rest looked up from reference TRBV7-8 and TRBJ1-3, is GAGVSQSPRYKVAKRGQDVALRCDPISGHVSLFWYQQALGQGPEFLTYFQNEAQLDKSGLPSDRFFAERPEGSVSTLKIQRTQQEDSAVYLCASSLVPSLSGNTIYFGEGSWLTVV.

The chain is built from TRBV5-4 and TRBJ2-7; no clear D gene. The CDR3 is 12 residues long. Germline loops: CDR1 SGHNT, CDR2 YYREEE (reference sequence). Trimming left V 0 bases short and J 3 bases short, with 4 bases between. CDR3 region: CASSLVNYEQYF. The CDR3 nucleotides are TGTGCCAGCAGCTTGGTCAACTACGAGCAGTACTTC.

The V and J genes are TRBV24-1 and TRBJ2-1; perhaps TRBD2 as D (5 bases). Germline CDR1 reads KGHDR; CDR2 reads SFDVKD. The CDR3 sequence is 15 residues long. Trimming left V 3 bases short and J 7 bases short, with 15 bases between. CDR3 amino acids: CATSDTRTLTNEQFF. For the CDR3, the DNA is TGTGCCACCAGTGATACCCGGACTTTAACGAATGAGCAGTTCTTC.

The rearrangement uses TRBV12-3 or TRBV12-4 and TRBJ1-2, with 7 bases that match TRBD1. The V and J ends lost 6 bases and 8 bases, in that order; junction bases with no gene match: 9. This CDR3 region has 13 residues. CDR3 sequence reads: CASRPTGTEGYTF. The CDR3 nucleotides are TGTGCCAGCAGACCCACCGGGACAGAGGGCTACACCTTC.

This clone was found once. In nucleotides, the CDR3 is TGTGCCAGCAGTTTACAGGGGTTTGAAGCTTTCTTT. Encoded protein: CASSLQGFEAFF. The gene calls are TRBV6-5 and TRBJ1-1, with 7 bases lining up with TRBD1. CDR3 length: 12 amino acids. V dropped 4 bases and J dropped 7; count of bases not matched to a gene: 3. CDR1 is MNHEY and CDR2 is SVGAGI in the germline V gene.

This chain joins TRBV29-1 and TRBJ2-2, with 7 bases aligning to TRBD1. Germline CDR1 is SQVTM and CDR2 is ANQGSEA. After removal of 4 bases from V and 4 bases from J, the junction contained 6 bases not matched to a gene. The CDR3 length is 14 residues. The CDR3 here is CSVVRTGATGELFF. The CDR3 DNA reads as TGCAGCGTTGTAAGGACAGGAGCCACCGGGGAGCTGTTTTTT.

The chain has TRBV4-2 and TRBJ1-2; tentative D call: TRBD1 (5 bases). The CDR3 consists of 17 residues. Germline loops: CDR1 LGHNA, CDR2 YNFKEQ. Trimming shortened V by 6 bases and J by 5 bases, and 25 bases separated the two germline ends. The CDR3 sequence is CASSGSTSRQTSYGYTF. The CDR3 DNA is TGTGCCAGCAGTGGTTCCACCTCACGACAGACCTCTTATGGCTACACCTTC.

The CDR3 DNA sequence: TGTGCCAGCCGGGACTCCGATTCACCCCTCCACTTT. Protein sequence: CASRDSDSPLHF. The J gene is TRBJ1-6, the V gene TRBV28; weak D call: TRBD1 (5 bases). The ends were cut back, 8 bases at V and 8 bases at J, with 10 bases in the middle. Germline assignment: CDR1 MDHEN and CDR2 SYDVKM. The CDR3 spans 12 residues.

The V gene is TRBV3-1 (or the pseudogene TRBV3-2), the J gene TRBJ2-1; 10 bases fit TRBD2. The CDR3 covers 18 residues. CDR1 LGHDT and CDR2 YNNKEL come from the germline V gene (reference sequence). V was clipped by 1 base and J by 0 bases; unmatched bases: 6. CDR3 DNA: TGTGCCAGCAGCCAAGGGCATCTAGCGGGAGTCTCCTACAATGAGCAGTTCTTC. Protein sequence: CASSQGHLAGVSYNEQFF.

The chain joins TRBV11-3 to TRBJ2-2, with D possibly TRBD2 on 5 matching bases. CDR3 size: 12 residues. Germline V CDR1 and CDR2: SGHNT, YENEEA. Between the trimmed V and J ends, which lost 8 bases and 4 bases, there was a span of 8 bases. The CDR3 DNA is TGTGCCAGCGGACGGGGCACCGGGGAGCTGTTTTTT. It yields the protein CASGRGTGELFF.

The chain joins TRBV30 to TRBJ1-5, with no clear D. The CDR3 is 13 amino acids. Germline V CDR1 and CDR2: GTSNPN, SVGIG (reference sequence). Trimming cost V 1 base and J 2 bases, with 6 bases left between them. The CDR3 here is CAWSGSGNQPQHF. In DNA form, the CDR3 reads TGTGCCTGGAGTGGTTCGGGCAATCAGCCCCAGCATTTT.

The chain couples TRBV4-3 to TRBJ1-3, with D maybe TRBD1 (5 bases). The CDR3 consists of 17 residues. Trimming left V 1 base short and J 2 bases short, with 15 bases between. Germline CDR1 LGHNA, CDR2 YSLEER. The CDR3 loop reads CASSQGVGRETGNTIYF. CDR3 DNA sequence: TGCGCCAGCAGCCAAGGGGTCGGCAGGGAAACTGGAAACACCATATATTTT.

J is TRBJ1-1 and V is TRBV14, with TRBD1 as a possible D gene (5 bases). The germline V and J ends were trimmed by 4 bases and 1 base, with 10 bases remaining between them. The CDR3 totals 14 residues. Germline assignment: CDR1 SGHDN and CDR2 FVKESK. The CDR3 DNA is TGTGCCAGCAGCCCGGGGGTAAGGAACACTGAAGCTTTCTTT. Residues: CASSPGVRNTEAFF.

This chain connects TRBV28 to TRBJ1-2; D remains ambiguous. The CDR3 extends over 13 amino acids. CDR1 MDHEN and CDR2 SYDVKM come from the germline V gene. V lost 6 bases, J lost 4 bases, and 12 bases lay in between. CDR3 DNA sequence: TGTGCCAGCAGCCTCACGGTAGTCTATGGCTACACCTTC. Protein: CASSLTVVYGYTF.

The CDR3 bases are TGTGCCAGCAGGGCCGGACTAGCGGCGAATGAGCAGTTCTTC. Amino acid sequence: CASRAGLAANEQFF. The chain uses TRBV27 and TRBJ2-1; 10 nucleotides agree with TRBD2. The germline CDR1 and CDR2 sequences are MNHEY and SMNVEV (reference sequence). Trimming at V came to 6 bases and at J to 7 bases, leaving 6 bases not matched to a gene. The CDR3 has 14 amino acids.

V and J are TRBV5-5 and TRBJ1-1; weak D call: TRBD1 (5 bases). CDR3 size: 16 residues. The ends were cut back, 0 bases at V and 3 bases at J, with 15 bases in the middle. The germline V gene encodes CDR1 SGHKS and CDR2 YYEKEE (reference sequence). CDR3 coding DNA: TGTGCCAGCAGCTTGGCCTTCAATAGGGGTGACACTGAAGCTTTCTTT. It is translated as CASSLAFNRGDTEAFF.

The V and J genes are TRBV19 and TRBJ2-3; 9 nucleotides match TRBD1. The CDR3 is made up of 15 amino acids. The germline gives CDR1 LNHDA, CDR2 SQIVND (reference sequence). J gave up 0 bases and V 8 bases, and 6 bases lay outside the gene matches. This CDR3 is CASGGGQGSTDTQYF. DNA for the CDR3: TGTGCCAGTGGGGGAGGACAGGGGAGCACAGATACGCAGTATTTT.

The V and J genes are TRBV19 and TRBJ1-2, with 11 bases matching TRBD1. After removal of 5 bases from V and 4 bases from J, the junction contained 6 bases not matched to a gene. The CDR3 totals 15 residues. Germline lookup yields CDR1 LNHDA and CDR2 SQIVND (reference sequence). The CDR3 DNA is TGTGCCAGTAGTCCGAGGACAGGGGGCCTCTATGGCTACACCTTC. Translation gives CASSPRTGGLYGYTF.

The chain couples TRBV10-3 to TRBJ1-5, with 9 nucleotides matching TRBD1. J was trimmed by 7 bases and V by 4 bases; bases with no gene match: 11. CDR1 is ENHRY, CDR2 SYGVKD, per germline. The CDR3 is 16 amino acids. The CDR3 region has the DNA TGTGCCATCAGTGTAGGGGGGACAGGGCCCCACCAGCCCCAGCATTTT. Its translation: CAISVGGTGPHQPQHF.

The chain recombines TRBV29-1 with TRBJ2-1; 12 nucleotides line up with TRBD2. The V and J ends lost 4 bases and 12 bases, in that order; junction bases with no gene match: 7. CDR1 SQVTM and CDR2 ANQGSEA come from the germline V gene. The CDR3 totals 13 residues. The CDR3 DNA follows: TGCAGCGTTGGTACTAGCGGGAGGTTAGTGCAGTTCTTC. This translates into CSVGTSGRLVQFF.

The chain carries TRBV18 and TRBJ1-1, with 8 bases aligning to TRBD1. Unmatched junction bases numbered 14, after V lost 3 bases and J lost 2 bases. The CDR3 totals 18 residues. Per the germline V gene, CDR1 is KGHSH and CDR2 is LQKENI. CDR3 DNA sequence: TGTGCCAGCTCACCGGCGGCAGGGGGCGTTGGCAGTAACACTGAAGCTTTCTTT. Translating it yields CASSPAAGGVGSNTEAFF.

Of note for this clone: Other DNA sequences within the sample encode an identical CDR3. The rearrangement joins TRBV29-1 to TRBJ2-2; D is perhaps TRBD2 (6 bases). Germline assignment: CDR1 SQVTM and CDR2 ANQGSEA. V was shortened by 4 bases and J by 5 bases, with 8 bases between the two germline ends. This CDR3 is 12 amino acids long. The DNA for the CDR3 is TGCAGCGTTGGGAGGGGTACCGGGGAGCTGTTTTTT. Translation: CSVGRGTGELFF.

This rearrangement joins TRBV10-3 to TRBJ1-2; D call uncertain. V was pared by 5 bases and J by 2 bases, with 21 bases between. This CDR3 is 17 amino acids long. CDR1 is ENHRY and CDR2 is SYGVKD in the germline V gene. This chain's CDR3 is CAISQDAGTERNYGYTF. CDR3 nucleotide sequence: TGTGCCATCAGTCAAGATGCTGGTACAGAACGAAACTATGGCTACACCTTC.

CDR3 sequence reads: CASSQFSSTQTGTGVYGYTF. The DNA for the CDR3 is TGTGCCAGCAGCCAATTTAGTTCAACGCAAACCGGGACAGGGGTCTATGGCTACACCTTC. V gene TRBV3-1 (or the pseudogene TRBV3-2) combines with J gene TRBJ1-2; 10 bases line up with TRBD1. This CDR3 is 20 amino acids long. Germline CDR1 LGHDT, CDR2 YNNKEL (reference sequence). With 2 bases clipped from V and 4 bases from J, the junction kept 19 bases outside the gene matches.

This chain uses TRBV7-9 with TRBJ2-3; tentative D call: TRBD2 (5 bases). The CDR3 contains 14 residues. The germline V gene encodes CDR1 SEHNR and CDR2 FQNEAQ (reference sequence). V was pared by 4 bases and J by 6 bases, with 14 bases between. CDR3 amino acids: CASSSTTFHDTQYF. The CDR3, as DNA: TGTGCCAGCAGCTCGACTACCTTCCACGATACGCAGTATTTT.

This chain uses TRBV11-1 with TRBJ1-4; 8 bases line up with TRBD1. Unmatched junction bases numbered 10, after V lost 5 bases and J lost 8 bases. Germline loops: CDR1 SGHAT, CDR2 FQDESV (reference sequence). This CDR3 is 15 amino acids long. The CDR3 DNA reads as TGTGCCAGCAGCGCATGGACAGGGACGAAAGAAAAACTGTTTTTT. Residues: CASSAWTGTKEKLFF.

This clone has just a few counts. The chain joins TRBV3-1 (or the pseudogene TRBV3-2) to TRBJ2-3; a possible D gene is TRBD2 (6 bases). This CDR3 contains 15 residues. V was cut by 4 bases and J by 3 bases, with 14 bases left in between. The germline V gene has CDR1 LGHDT and CDR2 YNNKEL (reference sequence). The CDR3 here is CASSRSIAATDTQYF. CDR3 DNA: TGTGCCAGCAGCCGTTCCATAGCGGCTACAGATACGCAGTATTTT.

V is TRBV30 and J is TRBJ2-7, with 9 bases matching TRBD1. V gave up 0 bases and J gave up 4 bases; unmatched junction bases: 10. Germline values: CDR1 GTSNPN, CDR2 SVGIG (reference sequence). This CDR3 spans 16 amino acids. CDR3 loop: CAWSVRGTGLIYEQYF. In DNA, the CDR3 is TGTGCCTGGAGTGTCCGGGGGACAGGGCTAATATACGAGCAGTACTTC.